This TCR beta chain was captured by sequencing in a study of CD8+ T cells in alopecia areata. Overall study: Treated patients took oral tofacitinib at 5 to 10 mg twice daily. Severity among treated patients was scored by the percentage of scalp area affected.

Treatment meaning: oral pan-JAK inhibitor, 5-10 mg twice daily. Alopecia areata patients had lesional scalp punch biopsies and peripheral blood taken from them. As the sequencing template, cDNA was produced by extracting RNA and reverse transcribing it. Using immunoSEQ multiplex PCR, the repertoire was profiled, and TCRdb retains in-frame clones only, with some absent. This table has 5,600 or so clones, around 64% appearing once. General study findings and limits: Patients shared TCRs less clearly than mice did, possibly owing to HLA. Scalp repertoires also include resident alphabeta T cells from normal skin.

CDR1 and CDR2 (germline): SGHAT, FQNNGV. This CDR3 is 14 amino acids long. V shed 7 bases, J shed 5 bases, and the junction held 10 bases outside the gene matches. This clone was seen just once. Its specificity is not known. The receptor was derived from a human donor with alopecia areata. V usage is TRBV11-2 and J usage is TRBJ2-5; 7 nucleotides agree with TRBD2. This specimen was skin, taken at week 24, from a patient treated with tofacitinib. The CDR3 DNA follows: TGTGCCAGCAACGACGGACTAGTTTCGGAGACCCAGTACTTC. This encodes CASNDGLVSETQYF.